This T cell receptor beta chain was recovered during a study of blood T cell repertoires in COVID-19 (dated by TCRdb to 2019 to 2021). Concerning the study at large: Samples from collaborators originated in the United States, Italy and Spain and spanned both the acute and convalescent phases of COVID-19. Subjects who had been exposed to COVID-19, were actively infected with it, or had recovered from it provided the deeply sampled blood TCRbeta repertoires that made up the dataset. Nearly every sample came with metadata listing a de-identified subject ID, COVID-19 status, age in years and sex. The samples were drawn from two sources: the first 160 participants of the ongoing ImmuneRACE study, and 1,254 subjects contributed by 6 global collaborators. The repertoires were released in a freely available public database meant as a resource for research on the immune response to SARS-CoV-2. The material from the prospective study consisted of cDNA or gDNA derived from T cells, B-cell-depleted T cells, or PBMCs. HLA class I and class II types, where available, came from metadata supplied by the sample provider rather than from assay-based typing. Results and caveats for the whole study, not just this receptor: Clinical and demographic metadata were provided uncurated, with the amount varying by source and participant.

CDR1 and CDR2 (MNHEY, SMNVEV) derive from the germline V gene (reference sequence). V lost 5 bases and J lost 2 bases, and the count of bases not matched to a germline gene is 9. The CDR3 runs 17 residues from the cysteine to the phenylalanine. The entry retains the CDR3 DNA only, 51 bases that are in frame from base 1. TCRbeta CDR3 regions were amplified from genomic DNA by means of the immunoSEQ Assay, a bias-controlled multiplex PCR. For the original study's pipeline: The number of nucleated cells in each sample was estimated from the amplification of reference gene primers within the assay. To quantify the absolute abundance of each unique TCRbeta CDR3 rearrangement, sequence reads were collapsed and filtered. Productive Simpson clonality was computed per sample as the square root of Simpson's diversity index over productive rearrangements. TCRdb limited this immuneACCESS table to in-frame rearrangements with V and J called. A share of clones is missing; checked studies link under half to unresolved V genes, and the rest is unexplained. The V and J calls and clone size are taken from that table; D and trimming were inferred from the DNA. The sample table records 120,000 to 150,000 clones; approximately 90% of these occur just once. Around 10% of the sample lies in the top ten.

As to this clone: Its antigen is still unknown. Base qualities are not recorded, but no much larger clone differs from it by a single base.

Whole blood was collected in K2EDTA tubes by collaborating institutions according to the institutions' own protocols. For TCRbeta analysis, collaborators shipped samples in one of three forms: frozen whole blood, isolated PBMCs, or DNA extracted from either of those sample types. The specimen was peripheral blood. The sequence was collected from a woman aged 80 or over with acute or convalescent COVID-19. The V and J genes are TRBV27 and TRBJ1-1; 12 central nucleotides agree with TRBD1. The CDR3 region: CASSRFWDRGLNTEAFF. The nucleotides are TGTGCCAGCAGTCGGTTCTGGGACAGGGGGCTAAACACTGAAGCTTTCTTT.